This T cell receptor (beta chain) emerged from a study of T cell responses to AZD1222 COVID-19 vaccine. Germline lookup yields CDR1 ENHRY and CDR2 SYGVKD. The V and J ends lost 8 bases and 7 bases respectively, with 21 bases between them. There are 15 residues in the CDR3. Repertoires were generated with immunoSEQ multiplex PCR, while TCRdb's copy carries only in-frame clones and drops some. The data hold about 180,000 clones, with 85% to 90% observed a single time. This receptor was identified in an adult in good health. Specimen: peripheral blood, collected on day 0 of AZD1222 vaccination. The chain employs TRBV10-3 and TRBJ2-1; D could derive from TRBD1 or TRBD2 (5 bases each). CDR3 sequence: CAIGIGDLSANEQFF. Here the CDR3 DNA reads TGTGCCATCGGAATCGGGGACCTCTCGGCGAATGAGCAGTTCTTC.